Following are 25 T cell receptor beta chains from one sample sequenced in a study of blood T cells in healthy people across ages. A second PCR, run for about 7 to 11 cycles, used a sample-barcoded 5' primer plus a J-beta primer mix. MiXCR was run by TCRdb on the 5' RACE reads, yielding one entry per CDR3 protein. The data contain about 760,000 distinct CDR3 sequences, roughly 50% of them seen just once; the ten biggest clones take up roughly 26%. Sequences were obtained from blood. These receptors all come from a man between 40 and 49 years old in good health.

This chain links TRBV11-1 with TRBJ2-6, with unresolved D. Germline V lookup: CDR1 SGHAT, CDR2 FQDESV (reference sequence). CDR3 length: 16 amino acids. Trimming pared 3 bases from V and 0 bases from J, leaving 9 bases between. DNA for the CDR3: TGTGCCAGCAGCTTGGGCGTCCGCTCTGGGGCCAACGTCCTGACTTTC. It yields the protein CASSLGVRSGANVLTF.

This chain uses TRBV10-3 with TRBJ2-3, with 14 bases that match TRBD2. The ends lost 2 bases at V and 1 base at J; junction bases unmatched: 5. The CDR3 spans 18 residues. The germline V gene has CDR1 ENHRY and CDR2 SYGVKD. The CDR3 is CAISERTSGGSGTDTQYF. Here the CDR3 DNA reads TGTGCCATCAGTGAGCGGACTAGCGGGGGGTCGGGCACAGATACGCAGTATTTT.

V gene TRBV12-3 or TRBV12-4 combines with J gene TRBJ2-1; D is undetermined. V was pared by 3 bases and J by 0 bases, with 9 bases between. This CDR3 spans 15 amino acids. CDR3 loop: CASSFRQNSYNEQFF. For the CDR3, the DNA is TGTGCCAGCAGTTTTCGACAAAACTCCTACAATGAGCAGTTCTTC.

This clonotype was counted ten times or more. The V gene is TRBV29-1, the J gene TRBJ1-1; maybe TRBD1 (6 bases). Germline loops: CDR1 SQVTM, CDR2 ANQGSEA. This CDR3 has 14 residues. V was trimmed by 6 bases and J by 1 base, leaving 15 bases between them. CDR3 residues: CSVDAGQRNTEAFF. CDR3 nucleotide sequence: TGCAGCGTCGATGCTGGACAGAGGAACACTGAAGCTTTCTTT.

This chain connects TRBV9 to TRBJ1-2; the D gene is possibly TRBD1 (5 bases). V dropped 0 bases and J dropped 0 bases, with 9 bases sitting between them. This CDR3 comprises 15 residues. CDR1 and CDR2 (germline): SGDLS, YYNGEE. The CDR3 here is CASSVAQAANYGYTF. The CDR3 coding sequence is TGTGCCAGCAGCGTAGCACAGGCAGCTAACTATGGCTACACCTTC.

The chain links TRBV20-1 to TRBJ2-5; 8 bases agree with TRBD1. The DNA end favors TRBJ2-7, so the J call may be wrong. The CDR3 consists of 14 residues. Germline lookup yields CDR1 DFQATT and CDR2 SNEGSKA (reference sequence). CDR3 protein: CSAREADRVYEQYF. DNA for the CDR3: TGCAGTGCTAGAGAGGCGGACAGGGTCTACGAGCAGTACTTC.

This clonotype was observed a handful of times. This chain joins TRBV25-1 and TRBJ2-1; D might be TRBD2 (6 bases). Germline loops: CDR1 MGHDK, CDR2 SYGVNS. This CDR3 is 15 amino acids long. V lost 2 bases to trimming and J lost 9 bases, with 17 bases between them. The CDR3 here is CASSEHHGGPSEQFF. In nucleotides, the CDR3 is TGTGCCAGCAGTGAACACCACGGAGGGCCGAGTGAGCAGTTCTTC.

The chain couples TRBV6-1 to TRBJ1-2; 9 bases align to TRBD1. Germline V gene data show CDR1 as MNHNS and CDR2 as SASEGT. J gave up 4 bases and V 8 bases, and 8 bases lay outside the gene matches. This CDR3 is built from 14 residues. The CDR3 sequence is CASGDRERGYGYTF. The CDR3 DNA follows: TGTGCCAGCGGGGACAGGGAGAGGGGCTATGGCTACACCTTC.

CDR3 sequence reads: CASSLGDGSGGTQYF. CDR3 DNA sequence: TGTGCCAGCAGCTTAGGGGACGGTAGCGGAGGGACCCAGTACTTC. J is TRBJ2-7 and V is TRBV11-2; weak D call: TRBD2 (6 bases). TRBJ2-5 matches the DNA end more closely, so the J call is doubtful. Germline V CDR1 and CDR2: SGHAT, FQNNGV. This CDR3 is built from 15 residues.

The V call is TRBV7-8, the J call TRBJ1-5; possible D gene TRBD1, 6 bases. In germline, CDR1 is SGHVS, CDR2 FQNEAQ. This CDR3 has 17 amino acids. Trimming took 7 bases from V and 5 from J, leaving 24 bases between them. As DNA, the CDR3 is TGTGCCAGCACCGGGGAGGGGGGCCCTACCCTAGATCAGCCCCAGCATTTT. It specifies CASTGEGGPTLDQPQHF.

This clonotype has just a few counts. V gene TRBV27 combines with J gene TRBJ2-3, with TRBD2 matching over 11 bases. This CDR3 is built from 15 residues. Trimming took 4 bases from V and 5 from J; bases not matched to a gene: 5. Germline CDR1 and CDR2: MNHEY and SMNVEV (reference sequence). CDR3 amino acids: CASSSLLAGVDTQYF. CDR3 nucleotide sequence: TGTGCCAGCAGTTCACTACTAGCGGGAGTAGATACGCAGTATTTT.

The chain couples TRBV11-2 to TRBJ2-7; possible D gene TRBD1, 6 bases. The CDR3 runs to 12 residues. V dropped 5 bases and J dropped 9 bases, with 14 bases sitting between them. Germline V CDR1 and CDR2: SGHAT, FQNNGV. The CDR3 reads CASSLHNRVQYF. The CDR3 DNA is TGTGCCAGCAGCCTCCACAACAGGGTGCAGTACTTC.

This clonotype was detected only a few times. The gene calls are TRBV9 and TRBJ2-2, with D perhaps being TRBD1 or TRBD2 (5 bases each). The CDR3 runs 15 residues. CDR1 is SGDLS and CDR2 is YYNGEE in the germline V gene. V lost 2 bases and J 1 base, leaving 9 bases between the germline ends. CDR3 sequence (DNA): TGTGCCAGCAGCGTCCGGGACGGGAACACCGGGGAGCTGTTTTTT. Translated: CASSVRDGNTGELFF.

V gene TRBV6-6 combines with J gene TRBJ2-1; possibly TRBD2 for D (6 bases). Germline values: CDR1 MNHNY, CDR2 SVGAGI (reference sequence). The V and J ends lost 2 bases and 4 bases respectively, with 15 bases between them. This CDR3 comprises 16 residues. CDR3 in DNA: TGTGCCAGCAGTTACCCCCATACCGGGGGATACAATGAGCAGTTCTTC. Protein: CASSYPHTGGYNEQFF.

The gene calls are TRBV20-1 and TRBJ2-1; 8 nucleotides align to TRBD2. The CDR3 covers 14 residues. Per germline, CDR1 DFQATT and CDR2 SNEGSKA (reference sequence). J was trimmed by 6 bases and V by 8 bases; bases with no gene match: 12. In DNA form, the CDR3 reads TGCAGTCCGGGCAGCGGGAGTGAAGGCAATGAGCAGTTCTTC. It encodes CSPGSGSEGNEQFF.

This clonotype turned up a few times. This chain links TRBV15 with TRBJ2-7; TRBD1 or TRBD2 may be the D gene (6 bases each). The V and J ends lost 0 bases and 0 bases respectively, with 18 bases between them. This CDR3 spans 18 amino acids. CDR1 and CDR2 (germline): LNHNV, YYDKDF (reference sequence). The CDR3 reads CATSRDPYRRGFSYEQYF. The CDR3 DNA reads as TGTGCCACCAGCAGAGATCCGTACAGGAGGGGGTTCTCCTACGAGCAGTACTTC.

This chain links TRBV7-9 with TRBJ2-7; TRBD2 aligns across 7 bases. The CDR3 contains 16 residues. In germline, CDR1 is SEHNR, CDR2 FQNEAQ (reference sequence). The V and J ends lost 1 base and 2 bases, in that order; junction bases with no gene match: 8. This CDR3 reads CASSLGGAGDPYEQYF. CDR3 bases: TGTGCCAGCAGCTTAGGAGGCGCGGGGGACCCCTACGAGCAGTACTTC.

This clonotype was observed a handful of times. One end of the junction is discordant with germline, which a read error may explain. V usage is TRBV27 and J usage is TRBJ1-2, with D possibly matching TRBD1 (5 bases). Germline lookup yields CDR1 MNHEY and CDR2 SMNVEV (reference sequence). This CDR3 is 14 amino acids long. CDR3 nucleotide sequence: TGTGCCAGCAGGTTATCAGGGCCATACTATGGCTACACCTTC. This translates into CASRLSGPYYGYTF.

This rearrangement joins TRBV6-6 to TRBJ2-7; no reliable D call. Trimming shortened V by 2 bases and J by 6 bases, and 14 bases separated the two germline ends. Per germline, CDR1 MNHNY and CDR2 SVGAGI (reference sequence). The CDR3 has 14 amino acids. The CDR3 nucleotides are TGTGCCAGCAGTTACACCAAAACCATTAGCGAGCAGTACTTC. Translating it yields CASSYTKTISEQYF.

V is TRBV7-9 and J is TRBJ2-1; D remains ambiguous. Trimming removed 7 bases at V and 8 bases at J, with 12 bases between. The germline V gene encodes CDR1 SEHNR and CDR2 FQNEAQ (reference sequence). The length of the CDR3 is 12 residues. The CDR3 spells CASTHEVDEQFF. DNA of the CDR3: TGTGCCAGCACCCATGAAGTGGATGAGCAGTTCTTC.

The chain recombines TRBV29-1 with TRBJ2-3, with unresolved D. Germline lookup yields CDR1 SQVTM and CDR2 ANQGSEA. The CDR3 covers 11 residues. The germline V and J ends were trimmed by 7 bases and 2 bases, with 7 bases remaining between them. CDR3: CSGLTTDTQYF. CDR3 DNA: TGCAGCGGGCTGACCACAGATACGCAGTATTTT.

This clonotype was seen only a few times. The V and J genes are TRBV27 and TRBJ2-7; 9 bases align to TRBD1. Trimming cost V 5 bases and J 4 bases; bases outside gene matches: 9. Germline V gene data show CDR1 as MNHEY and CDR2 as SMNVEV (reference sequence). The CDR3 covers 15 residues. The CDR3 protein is CASSPTGGRTYEQYF. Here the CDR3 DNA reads TGTGCCAGCAGTCCCACAGGGGGCAGGACATACGAGCAGTACTTC.

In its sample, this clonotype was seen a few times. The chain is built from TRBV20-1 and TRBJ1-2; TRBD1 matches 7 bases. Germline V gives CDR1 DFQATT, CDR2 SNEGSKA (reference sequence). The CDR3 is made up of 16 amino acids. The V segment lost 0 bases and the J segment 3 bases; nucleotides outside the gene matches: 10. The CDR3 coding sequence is TGCAGTGCTAGAGACAGACAGGGCGTTCACGACTATGGCTACACCTTC. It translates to CSARDRQGVHDYGYTF.

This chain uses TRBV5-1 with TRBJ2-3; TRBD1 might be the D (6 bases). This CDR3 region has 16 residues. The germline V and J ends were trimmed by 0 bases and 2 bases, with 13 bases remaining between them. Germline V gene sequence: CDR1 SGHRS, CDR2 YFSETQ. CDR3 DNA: TGCGCCAGCAGCTTGGCCGTCGACAGGATCACAGATACGCAGTATTTT. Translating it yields CASSLAVDRITDTQYF.

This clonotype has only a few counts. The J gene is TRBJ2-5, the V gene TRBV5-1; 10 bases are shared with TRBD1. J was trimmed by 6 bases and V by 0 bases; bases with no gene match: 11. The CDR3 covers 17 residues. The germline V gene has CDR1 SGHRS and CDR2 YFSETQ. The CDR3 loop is CASSLALDRGAAKTQYF. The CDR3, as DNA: TGCGCCAGCAGCTTGGCGCTGGACAGGGGGGCGGCGAAGACCCAGTACTTC. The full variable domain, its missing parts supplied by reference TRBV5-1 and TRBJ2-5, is KAGVTQTPRYLIKTRGQQVTLSCSPISGHRSVSWYQQTPGQGLQFLFEYFSETQRNKGNFPGRFSGRQFSNSRSEMNVSTLELGDSALYLCASSLALDRGAAKTQYFGPGTRLLVL.